Below, 12 T cell receptor beta chains from the same sample are listed, as sequenced in a study of blood T cells in healthy people across ages. Primed by a sample-barcoded 5' primer and a J-beta primer mix, a second PCR proceeded for 7 to 11 cycles. TCRdb ran MiXCR on the 5' RACE reads and lists one entry per CDR3 protein. The sample includes roughly 1.5 million distinct CDR3 sequences, roughly 43% of them seen just once. Sequencing was performed on blood. These receptors came from a woman younger than 30 in good health.

In this sample, this clonotype turned up a few times. This chain uses TRBV7-2 with TRBJ2-1; 11 nucleotides agree with TRBD2. Germline-derived CDR1 and CDR2 are SGHTA and FQGNSA. The CDR3 runs to 16 residues. With 5 bases clipped from V and 9 bases from J, the junction kept 12 bases outside the gene matches. The CDR3 here is CASSPPGLAAAGEQFF. The CDR3 nucleotides are TGTGCCAGCAGCCCCCCGGGACTAGCGGCAGCGGGTGAGCAGTTCTTC.

This clonotype was counted between two and nine times. This rearrangement joins TRBV28 to TRBJ2-2; TRBD2 might be the D (5 bases). Germline-derived CDR1 and CDR2 are MDHEN and SYDVKM. The CDR3 has 15 amino acids. V was cut by 5 bases and J by 3 bases, with 13 bases left in between. CDR3 in DNA: TGTGCCAGCAGTCCCCGGGAAGCGTACACCGGGGAGCTGTTTTTT. Translating it yields CASSPREAYTGELFF.

The rearrangement uses TRBV4-1 and TRBJ2-3; TRBD2 agrees at 8 bases. The V gene end was trimmed by 1 base and the J gene end by 4 bases; junction bases not matched to a gene: 4. The CDR3 runs to 15 residues. Germline assignment: CDR1 MGHRA and CDR2 YSYEKL. CDR3 in amino acids: CASSQVGGEADTQYF. Written as DNA, the CDR3 is TGCGCCAGCAGCCAAGTCGGGGGGGAGGCAGATACGCAGTATTTT.

The V and J genes are TRBV29-1 and TRBJ1-2, with 7 bases aligning to TRBD1. V was pared by 6 bases and J by 0 bases, with 10 bases of the junction left unmatched. CDR1 SQVTM and CDR2 ANQGSEA come from the germline V gene. This CDR3 region has 15 residues. The CDR3 nucleotides read TGCAGCGTGCCGGTTCGGGACAGCACTAACTATGGCTACACCTTC. This gives the protein CSVPVRDSTNYGYTF.

This clonotype was observed a few times. The rearrangement links TRBV5-1 to TRBJ2-1; weak D call: TRBD1 (5 bases). Deletions cut 4 bases from V and 1 base from J, with 12 bases between. The germline V gene encodes CDR1 SGHRS and CDR2 YFSETQ. This CDR3 is built from 15 residues. CDR3 region: CASSPDSTSYNEQFF. The CDR3 DNA is TGCGCCAGCAGCCCCGACAGCACATCCTACAATGAGCAGTTCTTC.

J is TRBJ1-1 and V is TRBV4-3, with D hard to call. The germline V and J ends were trimmed by 3 bases and 8 bases, with 16 bases remaining between them. CDR1 LGHNA and CDR2 YSLEER come from the germline V gene. This CDR3 region has 14 residues. CDR3 DNA sequence: TGCGCCAGCAGCCATAGGAGCACGATCCCAGAAGCTTTCTTT. It translates to CASSHRSTIPEAFF.

This chain joins TRBV20-1 and TRBJ2-3; D unclear. The germline V gene encodes CDR1 DFQATT and CDR2 SNEGSKA (reference sequence). Trimming stripped 3 bases from V and 2 bases from J, with 9 bases between. This CDR3 is 13 amino acids long. The CDR3: CSASSANTDTQYF. The CDR3, as DNA: TGCAGTGCTAGTTCGGCTAACACAGATACGCAGTATTTT.

Ten or more counts support this clonotype. The chain links TRBV27 to TRBJ2-1; tentatively, D is TRBD1 (6 bases). The V end lost 3 bases, the J end lost 5 bases, and 11 bases lay between the germline ends. The CDR3 extends over 14 amino acids. Germline CDR1 and CDR2: MNHEY and SMNVEV (reference sequence). CDR3 sequence: CASSLSGANNEQFF. The CDR3, as DNA: TGTGCCAGCAGTTTGTCAGGGGCAAACAATGAGCAGTTCTTC.

About this clonotype: Sequence at one end of the junction differs from germline and may be a read error. V is TRBV20-1 and J is TRBJ1-4, with TRBD1 matching 10 bases. The germline V gene has CDR1 DFQATT and CDR2 SNEGSKA (reference sequence). The CDR3 has 16 amino acids. CDR3 DNA sequence: TGCAGTGCTCGTGGGACAGGGGAAAAAACTAATGAAAAACTGGTTTTT. It encodes CSARGTGEKTNEKLVF.

This clonotype has a handful of counts. This chain links TRBV20-1 with TRBJ1-1; perhaps TRBD1 as D (5 bases). The CDR3 has 14 residues. Germline V CDR1 and CDR2: DFQATT, SNEGSKA (reference sequence). Trimming left V 6 bases short and J 1 base short, with 15 bases between. CDR3 residues: CSALVGARNTEAFF. CDR3 in DNA: TGCAGTGCCCTTGTCGGGGCCAGGAACACTGAAGCTTTCTTT.

As for this clonotype: The junction and the germline gene differ at one end; a read error may be behind it. The chain uses TRBV4-2 and TRBJ2-7; no clear D. Germline V gene data show CDR1 as LGHNA and CDR2 as YNFKEQ. The CDR3 loop spans 12 amino acids. In DNA, the CDR3 is TGTGCCAGCGGCCAAGATCGGCACGAGCAGTACTTC. Amino acids: CASGQDRHEQYF.

This chain connects TRBV19 to TRBJ1-4; 8 bases are shared with TRBD1. J lost 5 bases, V lost 3 bases, and 8 bases had no gene match. Per germline, CDR1 LNHDA and CDR2 SQIVND (reference sequence). CDR3 length: 16 amino acids. The CDR3 here is CASSISPWTGNEKLFF. DNA for the CDR3: TGTGCCAGTAGTATTAGCCCATGGACAGGGAATGAAAAACTGTTTTTT.